This entry lists 5 T cell receptor beta chains sequenced from one sample in a study of T cells in Graves' hyperthyroidism and ophthalmopathy. RNA transcripts provided the source from which TCR beta CDR3 regions were amplified. The HTBI set primed first-round TCR CDR3 RT-PCR. TCRdb re-called the multiplex PCR reads through MiXCR, storing one row per CDR3 protein. The profile shows around 800,000 distinct CDR3 sequences, 35% to 40% of them singletons. The sequenced material came from blood. These receptors were taken from a man younger than 35 with Graves' hyperthyroidism.

The V and J genes are TRBV29-1 and TRBJ1-3, with D perhaps matching TRBD1 (6 bases). There are 12 residues in the CDR3. V was trimmed by 7 bases and J by 4 bases, leaving 11 bases between them. Germline V gene sequence: CDR1 SQVTM, CDR2 ANQGSEA. Written as DNA, the CDR3 is TGCAGCGCCGACGGGACAGGAAACACCATATATTTT. This encodes CSADGTGNTIYF.

V and J are TRBV20-1 and TRBJ2-5; 12 bases fit TRBD2. V shed 3 bases and J 1 base; nucleotides not matched to a gene: 9. The CDR3 is made up of 17 amino acids. Germline lookup yields CDR1 DFQATT and CDR2 SNEGSKA (reference sequence). DNA for the CDR3: TGCAGTGCTAGTCCCAGACTAGCGGGAGATTTCCAAGAGACCCAGTACTTC. Translating it yields CSASPRLAGDFQETQYF.

J is TRBJ2-5 and V is TRBV7-2, with TRBD2 matching over 8 bases. The CDR3 runs to 15 residues. Trimming cost V 4 bases and J 5 bases; bases outside gene matches: 9. Germline V CDR1 and CDR2: SGHTA, FQGNSA. CDR3 amino acids: CASSSEAGALETQYF. The CDR3 coding sequence is TGTGCCAGCAGCTCGGAAGCGGGAGCTTTGGAGACCCAGTACTTC.

The genes are TRBV2 and TRBJ1-2; tentatively, D is TRBD1 (6 bases). CDR3 length equals 16 residues. The V and J ends lost 5 bases and 0 bases respectively, with 16 bases between them. Germline V CDR1 and CDR2: SNHLY, FYNNEI. CDR3 nucleotides: TGTGCCAGCAGTTTGACCCCTCAGGGGTCTAACTATGGCTACACCTTC. It is translated as CASSLTPQGSNYGYTF.

This clonotype appeared a few times. This rearrangement joins TRBV2 to TRBJ1-2; D perhaps matches TRBD1 (6 bases). V gave up 5 bases and J gave up 5 bases, with 15 bases separating them. Germline CDR1 and CDR2: SNHLY and FYNNEI. CDR3 length equals 14 residues. DNA of the CDR3: TGTGCCAGCAGTTTGAGGACAGAGGAATATGGCTACACCTTC. Its protein is CASSLRTEEYGYTF.